This T cell receptor beta chain is from a study of blood T cell repertoires in COVID-19. The wider study: Sources were T cells, B-cell-depleted T cells, or PBMCs; the material itself was cDNA or gDNA.

Profiled with immunoSEQ multiplex PCR; TCRdb holds only in-frame clones, not every one. The repertoire holds roughly 120,000 clones, with under 95% as singletons. The V and J ends lost 2 bases and 1 base respectively, with 16 bases between them. CDR3 length: 17 residues. Germline loops: CDR1 SGHRS, CDR2 YFSETQ. The sequenced sample consisted of peripheral blood. V and J are TRBV5-1 and TRBJ1-3; D not certain. The clonotype comes from a man aged 60-69 years with COVID-19, enrolled during active disease. This chain's CDR3 is CASSFTASLGSGNTIYF. DNA for the CDR3: TGCGCCAGCAGCTTTACAGCCTCCCTTGGGTCTGGAAACACCATATATTTT.